These 22 T cell receptor beta chains came from one sample sequenced in a study of T cells in women clearing cervical HPV infection. The assay was immunoSEQ multiplex PCR, and TCRdb's table has in-frame clones only and misses some. This table holds over 30,000 clones. The specimen was blood buffy coat. These receptors originate from a woman aged 18 to 69 with a cervical HPV16 infection that either progressed to CIN3+ or cleared (not recorded which).

The DNA read from the CDR3 is TGTGCCTGGTCGCAGGGCCTCGTCTACGAG. Amino acids: CAWSQGLVYE. The complete CDR3 protein is CAWSQGLVYEQYF. The rearrangement uses TRBV30 and TRBJ2-7, with D possibly being TRBD1 (5 bases). The sequenced fragment ends 3 residues before the CDR3 boundary, so the rest is inferred from the germline J gene. V was clipped by 5 bases and J by 3 bases, with 14 bases between them. This CDR3 comprises 13 residues. Germline lookup yields CDR1 GTSNPN and CDR2 SVGIG (reference sequence).

About this clone itself: The read falls 3 residues short of the CDR3 end, and the missing part is taken from the germline J gene. The chain recombines TRBV5-4 with TRBJ2-7; D may be TRBD2 (5 bases). Germline V gene data show CDR1 as SGHNT and CDR2 as YYREEE (reference sequence). This CDR3 has 14 residues. Trimming took 0 bases from V and 0 from J, leaving 7 bases between them. The CDR3 is CASSLDGVSYEQYF. CDR3 DNA, as far as it was read: TGTGCCAGCAGCTTGGACGGGGTCTCCTACGAG.

Comments on this clone: The read stops 3 residues short of the end of the CDR3; the missing end is completed from the germline J gene. This chain uses TRBV20-1 with TRBJ2-7; D call uncertain. The germline CDR1 and CDR2 sequences are DFQATT and SNEGSKA (reference sequence). The CDR3 totals 17 residues. Trimming removed 0 bases from V and 1 base from J, with 19 bases in between. CDR3 region: CSARDLSPDSNSYEQYF. The part of the CDR3 DNA that was read is TGCAGTGCTAGAGATCTTTCCCCCGACTCAAATTCCTACGAG.

Concerning this clone itself: The CDR3 extends 3 residues past the end of the read, so its final part is completed from the germline J gene. This sequence joins TRBV2 and TRBJ2-3; TRBD1 is a possible D gene (6 bases). The CDR3 extends over 13 amino acids. Germline V CDR1 and CDR2: SNHLY, FYNNEI. CDR3 DNA (partial): TGTGCCAGCAGTGAAACAGGGTGGGAGACG. Protein: CASSETGWET. The whole CDR3 protein is CASSETGWETQYF.

Comment on this clone: The CDR3 extends 3 residues past the end of the read, so its final part is completed from the germline J gene. This chain links TRBV7-9 with TRBJ2-1; 10 nucleotides match TRBD2. Germline CDR1 SEHNR, CDR2 FQNEAQ (reference sequence). V was clipped by 5 bases and J by 5 bases; unmatched bases: 6. This CDR3 has 15 amino acids. Partial CDR3 DNA: TGTGCCAGCAGCCCGATAGCGGGGGGCAACAATGAG. Translation gives CASSPIAGGNNE. The whole CDR3 protein reads CASSPIAGGNNEQFF.

As to this clone: The CDR3 end is not reached by the read, which stops 3 residues before it; the germline J gene fills it in. This chain joins TRBV6-4 and TRBJ2-3; TRBD2 matches at 9 bases. V gave up 6 bases and J gave up 6 bases; unmatched junction bases: 10. Germline V lookup: CDR1 MRHNA, CDR2 SNTAGT. The CDR3 is made up of 15 amino acids. The CDR3 sequence is CASSRGGGGEDTQYF. The sequenced CDR3 bases are TGTGCCAGCAGCCGCGGCGGGGGGGGAGAGGATACG.

Concerning this clone itself: The CDR3 end is not reached by the read, which stops 3 residues before it; the germline J gene fills it in. The chain joins TRBV11-3 to TRBJ2-7; TRBD2 might be the D (6 bases). The CDR3 has 14 amino acids. Germline V CDR1 and CDR2: SGHNT, YENEEA. V lost 5 bases and J 2 bases, leaving 13 bases between the germline ends. The sequenced part of the CDR3 DNA is TGTGCCAGCAGCCCCCGGGACTCCCCCTACGAG. It encodes CASSPRDSPYE. The entire CDR3 protein is CASSPRDSPYEQYF.

In regard to this clone: The read finishes 3 residues shy of the CDR3 end, and the germline J gene is used to complete it. This sequence joins TRBV2 and TRBJ1-2, with TRBD1 identical over 9 bases. This CDR3 comprises 13 residues. Per germline, CDR1 SNHLY and CDR2 FYNNEI. The CDR3 DNA, read in part, is TGTGCCAGCAGTGAAACAGGGGGCTACGAC. It specifies CASSETGGYD. The complete CDR3 protein is CASSETGGYDYTF.

A word on this clone: The read ends 3 residues shy of where the CDR3 ends; the end is completed using the germline J gene. The rearrangement uses TRBV2 and TRBJ1-2, with D tentatively TRBD1 (5 bases). The CDR3 has 11 amino acids. In germline, CDR1 is SNHLY, CDR2 FYNNEI. This CDR3 is CASRNRNDYTF. CDR3 DNA, as far as it was read: TGTGCCAGCAGAAACAGGAACGAC.

Note on this clone: The CDR3 end lies 3 residues beyond the end of the read and is filled in from the germline J gene. This chain connects TRBV11-2 to TRBJ2-1, with 11 bases that match TRBD2. V dropped 5 bases and J dropped 7; count of bases not matched to a gene: 7. The CDR3 totals 15 residues. Looked up from germline, CDR1 is SGHAT and CDR2 is FQNNGV. The CDR3 bases that were read are TGTGCCAGCAGCCGAGGACTAGCGGGTGCAAATGAG. This translates into CASSRGLAGANE. The entire CDR3 protein is CASSRGLAGANEQFF.

This CDR3 is CASSDLRGGGLYNEQFF. The part of the CDR3 DNA that was read is TGTGCCAGCAGTGACCTACGGGGGGGTGGGCTTTACAATGAG. The rearrangement uses TRBV6-4 and TRBJ2-1; TRBD2 matches at 8 bases. The sequence runs out 3 residues before the end of the CDR3; the remainder is reconstructed from the germline J gene. CDR1 and CDR2 (germline): MRHNA, SNTAGT. The CDR3 spans 17 residues. The junction had 10 bases not matched to a gene; V was cut back by 2 bases and J by 4 bases.

As regards this clone: The read finishes 3 residues shy of the CDR3 end, and the germline J gene is used to complete it. The chain recombines TRBV11-3 with TRBJ2-1; 7 bases are shared with TRBD2. V was pared by 5 bases and J by 7 bases, with 5 bases of the junction left unmatched. The CDR3 runs to 13 residues. Germline lookup yields CDR1 SGHNT and CDR2 YENEEA. The CDR3 is CASSRGERNEQFF. Incomplete CDR3 DNA: TGTGCCAGCAGCCGGGGGGAGAGGAATGAG.

For this clone: The sequence runs out 3 residues before the end of the CDR3; the remainder is reconstructed from the germline J gene. The J gene is TRBJ2-1, the V gene TRBV29-1; 8 positions match TRBD1. The CDR3 loop spans 16 amino acids. Germline V gives CDR1 SQVTM, CDR2 ANQGSEA. The junction had 5 bases not matched to a gene; V was cut back by 1 base and J by 0 bases. The sequenced part of the CDR3 DNA is TGCAGCGTTGAAGGGGACAGGCTAAGCTCCTACAATGAG. This codes for CSVEGDRLSSYNE. The complete CDR3 protein is CSVEGDRLSSYNEQFF.

A remark on this clone: Within the sample, other DNA sequences also encode this same CDR3. The CDR3 sequence is CASSFLRGWEYGYTF. CDR3 bases read: TGTGCCAGCAGCTTTCTTAGGGGGTGGGAATATGGC. The chain employs TRBV7-9 and TRBJ1-2, with a possible D match to TRBD1 (6 bases). Read coverage stops 3 residues before the CDR3 terminus; the germline J gene supplies the remainder. Trimming removed 3 bases from V and 5 bases from J, with 16 bases in between. CDR3 length: 15 amino acids. Germline assignment: CDR1 SEHNR and CDR2 FQNEAQ (reference sequence).

On this clone: The CDR3 end falls 3 residues outside the read, so it is completed with the germline J gene. J is TRBJ1-1 and V is TRBV29-1, with 7 bases that match TRBD1. This CDR3 region has 13 residues. V trimming: 5 bases; J trimming: 3 bases; junction bases outside the gene matches: 6. Germline lookup yields CDR1 SQVTM and CDR2 ANQGSEA. CDR3 residues: CSVLGQIHTEAFF. The CDR3 bases that were read are TGCAGCGTTTTGGGACAGATTCACACTGAA.

Turning to this clone: The read halts 3 residues ahead of the CDR3 end, with the missing end drawn from the germline J gene. The J gene is TRBJ1-6, the V gene TRBV5-4; 7 nucleotides line up with TRBD1. The V gene end was trimmed by 4 bases and the J gene end by 3 bases; junction bases not matched to a gene: 4. CDR3 length: 15 amino acids. The germline gives CDR1 SGHNT, CDR2 YYREEE (reference sequence). Here the CDR3 reads CASSPGTVYNSPLHF. The sequenced part of the CDR3 DNA is TGTGCCAGCAGCCCTGGGACAGTCTATAATTCACCC.

Points on this clone: The sequence runs out 3 residues before the end of the CDR3; the remainder is reconstructed from the germline J gene. This chain joins TRBV19 and TRBJ2-3; perhaps TRBD2 as D (7 bases). CDR3 length: 14 residues. The germline V gene encodes CDR1 LNHDA and CDR2 SQIVND (reference sequence). This CDR3 reads CASTIRGGDQPQYF. The CDR3 DNA, read in part, is TGTGCCAGTACCATTAGGGGGGGCGATCAGCCG.

The CDR3 loop reads CASSLRGLETQYF. The DNA read from the CDR3 is TGTGCCAGCAGTTTAAGGGGGCTGGAGACC. The V gene is TRBV28, the J gene TRBJ2-5; 7 bases are a match to TRBD1. The read ends 3 residues shy of where the CDR3 ends; the end is completed using the germline J gene. This CDR3 has 13 amino acids. Germline CDR1 reads MDHEN; CDR2 reads SYDVKM. J was trimmed by 5 bases and V by 2 bases; bases with no gene match: 2.

Remarks on this clone: The read finishes 3 residues shy of the CDR3 end, and the germline J gene is used to complete it. The chain joins TRBV14 to TRBJ2-3; D gene ambiguous. This CDR3 has 13 amino acids. Germline V lookup: CDR1 SGHDN, CDR2 FVKESK. V shed 3 bases and J shed 1 base, with 5 bases lying between them. The covered CDR3 bases are TGTGCCAGCAGCCAGTCTGGCACAGATACG. As protein: CASSQSGTDT. The full CDR3 sequence reads CASSQSGTDTQYF.

In regard to this clone: The sequenced fragment ends 3 residues before the CDR3 boundary, so the rest is inferred from the germline J gene. The J gene is TRBJ1-4, the V gene TRBV4-1; weak D call: TRBD1 (6 bases). Germline V gene sequence: CDR1 MGHRA, CDR2 YSYEKL. Trimming took off 4 bases at V and 3 bases at J, with 12 bases between the two ends. The CDR3 has 15 amino acids. CDR3 DNA, as far as it was read: TGCGCCAGCAGCCTCCGGACAGACGCTAATGAAAAA. Its protein is CASSLRTDANEK. The whole CDR3 sequence reads CASSLRTDANEKLFF.

Concerning this clone itself: The DNA ends 3 residues before the CDR3 does, and the rest of the CDR3 is filled in from the germline J gene. The V and J genes are TRBV6-1 and TRBJ1-4; D possibly corresponds to TRBD1 (5 bases). The CDR3 runs 14 residues. Germline CDR1 is MNHNS and CDR2 is SASEGT. The CDR3 DNA, read in part, is TGTGCCAGCAGTGTCCAGGGAGTCAATTCACCA. It specifies CASSVQGVNSP. The whole CDR3 region reads CASSVQGVNSPLFF.

Concerning this clone: The read falls 3 residues short of the CDR3 end, and the missing part is taken from the germline J gene. V usage is TRBV7-2 and J usage is TRBJ2-1; 11 bases agree with TRBD2. Germline V gives CDR1 SGHTA, CDR2 FQGNSA. CDR3 length equals 18 residues. Trimming took 0 bases from V and 3 from J; bases not matched to a gene: 7. CDR3 DNA, as far as it was read: TGTGCCAGCAGCTTAGCCCAACTGGGACTAGCGGACTACAATGAG. It codes for CASSLAQLGLADYNE. The whole CDR3 sequence reads CASSLAQLGLADYNEQFF.